This record covers a single T cell receptor beta chain. The length of the CDR3 is 14 residues. Trimming removed 5 bases from V and 1 base from J, with 11 bases in between. Germline V CDR1 and CDR2: SGHVS, FNYEAQ. This sample is drawn from a study of beta chain features in type 1 diabetes. Expressed TCRB transcripts were sequenced, since all the RNA that had been isolated was reverse transcribed. The method was immunoSEQ multiplex PCR; TCRdb's version includes in-frame clones alone and lacks a portion of them. The sample includes about 360,000 clones, 10% to 15% of them seen just once. V usage is TRBV7-6 and J usage is TRBJ1-1; tentatively, D is TRBD1 (5 bases). The sequencing input was naive CD4+ T cells from blood. The source is a man between 18 and 29 years old in good health. The CDR3 DNA is TGTGCCAGCAGCAACATTGACAGGAACACTGAAGCTTTCTTT. Translated, it gives CASSNIDRNTEAFF.